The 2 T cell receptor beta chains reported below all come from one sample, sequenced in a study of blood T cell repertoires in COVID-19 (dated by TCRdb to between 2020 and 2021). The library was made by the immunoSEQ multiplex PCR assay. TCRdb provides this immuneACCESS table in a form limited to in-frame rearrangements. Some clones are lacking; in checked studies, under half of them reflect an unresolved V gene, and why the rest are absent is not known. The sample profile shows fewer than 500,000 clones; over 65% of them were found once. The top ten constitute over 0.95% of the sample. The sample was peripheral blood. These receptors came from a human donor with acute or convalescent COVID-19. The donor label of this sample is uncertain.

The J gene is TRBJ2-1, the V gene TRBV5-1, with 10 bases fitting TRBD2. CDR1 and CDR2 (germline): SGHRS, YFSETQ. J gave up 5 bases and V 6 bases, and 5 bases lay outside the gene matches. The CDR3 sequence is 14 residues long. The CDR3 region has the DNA TGCGCCAGCAAGACAGGACTAGCGGACAATGAGCAGTTCTTC. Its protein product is CASKTGLADNEQFF.

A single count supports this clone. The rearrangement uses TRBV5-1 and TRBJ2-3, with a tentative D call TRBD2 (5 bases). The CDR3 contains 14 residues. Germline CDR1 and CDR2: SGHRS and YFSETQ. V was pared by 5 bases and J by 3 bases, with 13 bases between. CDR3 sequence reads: CASRHRGDTDTQYF. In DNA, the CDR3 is TGCGCCAGCAGACACCGGGGAGATACAGATACGCAGTATTTT.